These 27 T cell receptor beta chains came from one sample sequenced in a study of shared T cell receptors in the human thymus. Assay: immunoSEQ multiplex PCR; the TCRdb copy retains only in-frame clones and omits some. The table has hundreds of thousands of clones, 75% to 80% seen once. These same data were also listed under a study on human thymus T cells.

What was sequenced was thymocytes. The receptor source for this set is a boy in the first two years of life with a congenital heart defect.

The chain joins TRBV20-1 to TRBJ2-5; possibly TRBD2 for D (6 bases). Germline V gives CDR1 DFQATT, CDR2 SNEGSKA (reference sequence). The CDR3 totals 11 residues. The V end was cut by 7 bases, the J end by 5 bases, with 11 bases between. Here the CDR3 DNA reads TGCAGTGACGGGAGCGGGGAGACCCAGTACTTC. This gives the protein CSDGSGETQYF.

The V and J genes are TRBV9 and TRBJ1-2; D perhaps matches TRBD1 (6 bases). CDR1 and CDR2 from the germline V gene are SGDLS and YYNGEE. Trimming took 0 bases from V and 8 from J, leaving 8 bases between them. CDR3 length equals 12 residues. In nucleotides, the CDR3 is TGTGCCAGCAGCGTAGGGCAGGGGGGCTACACCTTC. As protein: CASSVGQGGYTF.

The gene calls are TRBV15 and TRBJ1-3; TRBD1 matches at 10 bases. Trimming cost V 0 bases and J 2 bases; bases outside gene matches: 13. This CDR3 region has 20 residues. CDR1 and CDR2 from the germline V gene are LNHNV and YYDKDF (reference sequence). The CDR3: CATSRDIVARQGAPGNTIYF. The CDR3 nucleotides are TGTGCCACCAGCAGAGATATTGTGGCGCGACAGGGGGCGCCTGGAAACACCATATATTTT.

This rearrangement joins TRBV14 to TRBJ2-7; D unclear. The CDR3 consists of 14 residues. The germline CDR1 and CDR2 sequences are SGHDN and FVKESK. The V gene lost 4 bases and the J gene lost 0 bases, with 10 bases spanning the gap. This CDR3 reads CASSLLEYSYEQYF. The CDR3 DNA sequence: TGTGCCAGCAGCCTCCTCGAGTACTCCTACGAGCAGTACTTC.

The rearrangement joins TRBV5-4 to TRBJ2-1; 10 bases align to TRBD2. After removal of 5 bases from V and 0 bases from J, the junction contained 5 bases not matched to a gene. Germline values: CDR1 SGHNT, CDR2 YYREEE (reference sequence). This CDR3 is 16 amino acids long. The CDR3 protein is CASRPAGGSSYNEQFF. The DNA for the CDR3 is TGTGCCAGCAGGCCAGCGGGAGGGAGCTCCTACAATGAGCAGTTCTTC. The full variable domain, rest sourced from reference TRBV5-4 and TRBJ2-1, is ETGVTQSPTHLIKTRGQQVTLRCSSQSGHNTVSWYQQALGQGPQFIFQYYREEENGRGNFPPRFSGLQFPNYSSELNVNALELDDSALYLCASRPAGGSSYNEQFFGPGTRLTVL.

The rearrangement links TRBV14 to TRBJ2-7; 9 positions match TRBD2. Trimming took 0 bases from V and 7 from J; bases not matched to a gene: 10. Germline CDR1 and CDR2: SGHDN and FVKESK. The length of the CDR3 is 16 residues. CDR3 sequence: CASSQDGSGSPREQYF. The CDR3 DNA is TGTGCCAGCAGCCAAGATGGTAGCGGGAGCCCCCGGGAGCAGTACTTC.

The rearrangement links TRBV25-1 to TRBJ2-2; 9 nucleotides line up with TRBD2. After removal of 5 bases from V and 6 bases from J, the junction contained 4 bases not matched to a gene. The CDR3 runs 14 residues. The germline V gene encodes CDR1 MGHDK and CDR2 SYGVNS. The DNA of the CDR3 is TGTGCCAGCAGTCCGGCGGGAGGGCCCGGGGAGCTGTTTTTT. This sequence encodes CASSPAGGPGELFF.

The rearrangement links TRBV27 to TRBJ1-1; 9 bases agree with TRBD1. This CDR3 has 13 amino acids. Germline trimming cut 4 bases from V and 5 bases from J; bases unmatched to any gene: 2. The V gene's germline CDR1 is MNHEY and CDR2 SMNVEV (reference sequence). In DNA, the CDR3 is TGTGCCAGCAGTTCGACAGGGGGAACTGAAGCTTTCTTT. Translation gives CASSSTGGTEAFF.

The J gene is TRBJ2-7, the V gene TRBV15; 8 bases map to TRBD2. Germline V gene sequence: CDR1 LNHNV, CDR2 YYDKDF (reference sequence). The length of the CDR3 is 16 residues. V lost 1 base, J lost 2 bases, and 7 bases stayed unmatched. In DNA form, the CDR3 reads TGTGCCACCAGCAGAGTTCCGCGGGAGGCGCCCTACGAGCAGTACTTC. This sequence encodes CATSRVPREAPYEQYF.

The rearrangement links TRBV5-1 to TRBJ2-7, with TRBD2 as a possible D gene (6 bases). This CDR3 has 16 residues. Trimming took 0 bases from V and 0 from J, leaving 13 bases between them. Per germline, CDR1 SGHRS and CDR2 YFSETQ. CDR3 sequence (DNA): TGCGCCAGCAGCTTGGCCAGGAGGGGAAACTCCTACGAGCAGTACTTC. Its translation: CASSLARRGNSYEQYF.

This chain uses TRBV14 with TRBJ2-1, with 11 bases that match TRBD1. J lost 8 bases, V lost 8 bases, and 2 bases had no gene match. The V gene's germline CDR1 is SGHDN and CDR2 FVKESK. CDR3 length equals 12 residues. CDR3 sequence (DNA): TGTGCCAGCTCGGACAGGGGGCATGAGCAGTTCTTC. Protein product: CASSDRGHEQFF.

This sequence joins TRBV4-3 and TRBJ2-7, with 9 bases lining up with TRBD2. Germline lookup yields CDR1 LGHNA and CDR2 YSLEER. V was pared by 0 bases and J by 0 bases, with 3 bases of the junction left unmatched. The CDR3 length is 16 residues. CDR3 loop: CASSQDSGSTSYEQYF. The CDR3 nucleotides are TGCGCCAGCAGCCAAGATAGCGGGAGTACCTCCTACGAGCAGTACTTC.

The chain combines TRBV27 with TRBJ2-3; TRBD2 might be the D (6 bases). The CDR3 loop spans 17 amino acids. V was clipped by 4 bases and J by 6 bases, with 23 bases between them. CDR1 and CDR2 from the germline V gene are MNHEY and SMNVEV (reference sequence). CDR3: CASSSRKLADAADTQYF. The DNA for the CDR3 is TGTGCCAGCAGTTCCCGAAAACTAGCAGACGCAGCGGATACGCAGTATTTT.

This clone was picked up one time. The chain couples TRBV19 to TRBJ2-5; D gene uncertain. The germline CDR1 and CDR2 sequences are LNHDA and SQIVND (reference sequence). Trimming pared 4 bases from V and 0 bases from J, leaving 12 bases between. There are 15 residues in the CDR3. As DNA, the CDR3 is TGTGCCAGTAGTAAGCTAAAGCGCAACCAAGAGACCCAGTACTTC. This sequence encodes CASSKLKRNQETQYF.

This clone showed up just a few times. The V call is TRBV28, the J call TRBJ2-7; 7 bases agree with TRBD2. This CDR3 region has 16 residues. Trimming cost V 6 bases and J 3 bases; bases outside gene matches: 14. Germline CDR1 and CDR2: MDHEN and SYDVKM. Here the CDR3 DNA reads TGTGCCAGCAGGCGGTATGGGAGGGCCTCGGTCTACGAGCAGTACTTC. It codes for CASRRYGRASVYEQYF.

The chain joins TRBV29-1 to TRBJ2-7, with 14 bases aligning to TRBD2. The CDR3 consists of 16 residues. Per germline, CDR1 SQVTM and CDR2 ANQGSEA. Trimming at V came to 3 bases and at J to 2 bases, leaving 6 bases not matched to a gene. CDR3 protein: CSVEGTSGSAAYEQYF. Here the CDR3 DNA reads TGCAGCGTTGAGGGGACTAGCGGGAGTGCCGCCTACGAGCAGTACTTC.

The chain has TRBV30 and TRBJ2-5; 8 nucleotides line up with TRBD2. The DNA end lines up better with TRBJ2-7; the J call may be wrong. CDR1 and CDR2 (germline): GTSNPN, SVGIG (reference sequence). The CDR3 is 15 amino acids. CDR3 sequence: CAWSVNGTRGHEQYF. CDR3 in DNA: TGTGCCTGGAGTGTAAATGGGACTAGAGGCCACGAGCAGTACTTC.

This chain links TRBV5-6 with TRBJ1-1, with 8 bases lining up with TRBD1. This CDR3 has 13 residues. Germline CDR1 reads SGHDT; CDR2 reads YYEEEE. V lost 4 bases and J lost 11; bases outside the gene matches: 10. DNA for the CDR3: TGTGCCAGCAGCCGTCCCGGGACAGGAAAGGCTTTCTTT. It encodes CASSRPGTGKAFF.

This chain links TRBV5-1 with TRBJ2-5; 7 bases fit TRBD1. The V gene's germline CDR1 is SGHRS and CDR2 YFSETQ. The CDR3 is 16 residues long. Unmatched junction bases numbered 14, after V lost 4 bases and J lost 5 bases. The CDR3 nucleotides read TGCGCCAGCAGCGCCGGTAACAGGGGCCCGGGGGAGACCCAGTACTTC. Protein sequence: CASSAGNRGPGETQYF. The variable domain in full, completed from reference TRBV5-1 and TRBJ2-5, reads KAGVTQTPRYLIKTRGQQVTLSCSPISGHRSVSWYQQTPGQGLQFLFEYFSETQRNKGNFPGRFSGRQFSNSRSEMNVSTLELGDSALYLCASSAGNRGPGETQYFGPGTRLLVL.

The chain joins TRBV5-6 to TRBJ1-5; possibly TRBD1 for D (5 bases). This CDR3 has 15 residues. Trimming stripped 4 bases from V and 1 base from J, with 12 bases between. Germline V gene sequence: CDR1 SGHDT, CDR2 YYEEEE. Written as DNA, the CDR3 is TGTGCCAGCAGCCGTGACAGTGGGAGCAATCAGCCCCAGCATTTT. Translation gives CASSRDSGSNQPQHF.

The chain has TRBV4-3 and TRBJ2-3; the match to TRBD1 covers 9 bases. V dropped 4 bases and J dropped 4; count of bases not matched to a gene: 12. The CDR3 totals 17 residues. Looked up from germline, CDR1 is LGHNA and CDR2 is YSLEER. CDR3: CASSPPSTGGPPDTQYF. CDR3 coding DNA: TGCGCCAGCAGCCCACCCTCGACAGGGGGTCCACCAGATACGCAGTATTTT.

The CDR3 here is CASKPGQGAEGYTF. The CDR3 bases are TGTGCCAGCAAGCCGGGACAGGGGGCGGAGGGCTACACCTTC. The V gene is TRBV28, the J gene TRBJ1-2; 12 bases match TRBD1. CDR1 is MDHEN and CDR2 is SYDVKM in the germline V gene. The CDR3 contains 14 residues. V dropped 7 bases and J dropped 8; count of bases not matched to a gene: 8.

This clone was counted only a few times. The chain combines TRBV10-3 with TRBJ2-7, with TRBD1 matching over 10 bases. V lost 10 bases to trimming and J lost 2 bases; unmatched junction nucleotides: 14. Germline V gene sequence: CDR1 ENHRY, CDR2 SYGVKD. The CDR3 runs 16 residues. The CDR3 loop is CATRRQGATSPYEQYF. The CDR3 nucleotides read TGTGCCACCCGCCGACAGGGGGCGACTAGTCCCTACGAGCAGTACTTC.

The sample holds a few counts of this clone. The rearrangement uses TRBV19 and TRBJ1-5, with D perhaps TRBD1 (6 bases). V lost 6 bases to trimming and J lost 1 base, with 25 bases between them. Germline loops: CDR1 LNHDA, CDR2 SQIVND (reference sequence). The CDR3 covers 19 residues. CDR3 bases: TGTGCCAGTAGCCCTGTGGGGGGGCGAGGGAAGAGGAGCAATCAGCCCCAGCATTTT. Amino acids: CASSPVGGRGKRSNQPQHF.

Only one count was recorded for this clone. The CDR3 region is CASSLRAHGVEQYF. CDR3 DNA sequence: TGTGCCAGCAGCTTGAGGGCCCACGGGGTCGAGCAGTACTTC. This chain joins TRBV5-6 and TRBJ2-7; maybe TRBD2 (5 bases). CDR3 length: 14 amino acids. V was pared by 1 base and J by 6 bases, with 14 bases between. Germline V gene data show CDR1 as SGHDT and CDR2 as YYEEEE. Full variable domain (outside the CDR3, taken from reference TRBV5-6 and TRBJ2-7): DAGVTQSPTHLIKTRGQQVTLRCSPKSGHDTVSWYQQALGQGPQFIFQYYEEEERQRGNFPDRFSGHQFPNYSSELNVNALLLGDSALYLCASSLRAHGVEQYFGPGTRLTVT.

This chain joins TRBV28 and TRBJ1-5; 10 bases fit TRBD1. V dropped 6 bases and J dropped 1; count of bases not matched to a gene: 9. The CDR3 is made up of 17 amino acids. Per the germline V gene, CDR1 is MDHEN and CDR2 is SYDVKM. The CDR3: CASSKPDRGPSNQPQHF. In nucleotides, the CDR3 is TGTGCCAGCAGCAAACCAGACAGGGGGCCAAGCAATCAGCCCCAGCATTTT.

The V and J genes are TRBV29-1 and TRBJ2-7; D perhaps matches TRBD1 (5 bases). Trimming took off 4 bases at V and 5 bases at J, with 21 bases between the two ends. The CDR3 has 15 residues. Germline V gene sequence: CDR1 SQVTM, CDR2 ANQGSEA. The CDR3 region has the DNA TGCAGCGTTGCACACCTCATCCAGGGTTCCCACGAGCAGTACTTC. Its translation: CSVAHLIQGSHEQYF.